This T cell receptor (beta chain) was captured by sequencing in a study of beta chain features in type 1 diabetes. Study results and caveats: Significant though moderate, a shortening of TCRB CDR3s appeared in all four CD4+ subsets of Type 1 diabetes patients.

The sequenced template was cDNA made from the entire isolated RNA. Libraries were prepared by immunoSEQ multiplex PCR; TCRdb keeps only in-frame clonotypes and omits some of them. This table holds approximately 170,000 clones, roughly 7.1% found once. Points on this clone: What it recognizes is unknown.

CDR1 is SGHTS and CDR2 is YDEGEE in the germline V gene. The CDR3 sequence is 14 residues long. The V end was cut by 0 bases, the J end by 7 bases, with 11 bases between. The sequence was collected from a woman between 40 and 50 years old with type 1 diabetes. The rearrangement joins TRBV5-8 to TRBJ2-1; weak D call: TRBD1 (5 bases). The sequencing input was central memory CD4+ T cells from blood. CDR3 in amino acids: CASSLDDSTNEQFF. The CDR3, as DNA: TGTGCCAGCAGCTTGGATGACAGTACAAATGAGCAGTTCTTC.